This T cell receptor beta chain was retrieved from a study of OX40 agonist ivuxolimab in advanced cancers. Overall study context: An anti-OX40 (CD134) antibody with agonistic activity, ivuxolimab, was administered to patients. Whole-study results and caveats: CD4+ and CD8+ blood T cells expanded clonally by week 6 at 0.1 to 3.0 mg/kg. Researchers report that CD8+ T cells had, on average, more expanded clones than CD4+. A proportion of nonresponders additionally exhibited low normalized T-cell clonal expansion.

As regards this clone: Its specificity is not known.

Germline V gives CDR1 SGHRS, CDR2 YFSETQ. V lost 4 bases to trimming and J lost 7 bases; unmatched junction nucleotides: 5. The CDR3 consists of 15 residues. The repertoire was sequenced with immunoSEQ multiplex PCR; TCRdb's copy has only in-frame clones and lacks some. Found here are 65,000 to 80,000 clones, roughly 80% of them singletons; the top ten hold approximately 6.8%. The source material was CD4+ or CD8+ T cells sorted from blood, sampled in a trial of the OX40 agonist ivuxolimab. The chain has TRBV5-1 and TRBJ2-3; 14 bases fit TRBD2. The source is an adult with an advanced solid tumor such as melanoma, head and neck, liver or kidney cancer. CDR3 residues: CASSPGTSGRNTQYF. The DNA for the CDR3 is TGCGCCAGCAGCCCGGGGACTAGCGGGAGAAATACGCAGTATTTT.